These T cell receptor beta chains were read from a single sample in a study of blood T cell repertoires in COVID-19. The assay was immunoSEQ multiplex PCR, and TCRdb's table has in-frame clones only and misses some. The sample has about 400,000 clones, roughly 90% seen once. What was sequenced was PBMCs or T cells enriched from blood (not recorded which). The receptors here all came from a woman aged 25 to 45 with acute COVID-19. Both conserved end residues are trimmed from each CDR3. The size field is filled for only some rows; it gives once, few, many or a size class.

>TRBV2|NA|TRBJ1-5
ASSEVGAPNQPQH
>TRBV21-1|NA|TRBJ2-7
ASSKGKTGQGRGEQY
>TRBV15|NA|TRBJ1-1
ATSRVPLQQAF
>TRBV19|NA|TRBJ1-5
ASSISATGNQPQH
>TRBV4-1|NA|TRBJ2-3
ASSQEGTSGRASTDTQY
>TRBV10-2|NA|TRBJ2-7
ASSSGGGQY
>TRBV7-9|NA|TRBJ1-3
ASSLFGGNTIY
>TRBV5-1|NA|TRBJ1-1
ASSFGQGEGNTEAF
>TRBV11-3|NA|TRBJ2-7
ASSLGWGENYEQY
>TRBV7-9|NA|TRBJ1-1
ASSLVRDRKNTEAF
>TRBV5-5|NA|TRBJ2-3
ASSLIQGKTDTQY
>TRBV19|NA|TRBJ1-1
ASMAGGTEAF
>TRBV27|NA|TRBJ2-3
ASHDRDPDTQY
>TRBV7-8|NA|TRBJ2-5
ASSAGNSLAARGETQY
>TRBV6-5|once|TRBJ1-5
ATGTFNQPQH
>TRBV19|NA|TRBJ1-2
ASRRYQGRDYGYT
>TRBV7-6|NA|TRBJ2-1
ASSSRQGSYNEQF
>TRBV7-2|NA|TRBJ2-7
ASSSSGGAYEQY
>TRBV5-4|few|TRBJ1-2
ASSLSRDRGYT
>TRBV19|NA|TRBJ1-1
ASSIRDSEAF
>TRBV27|NA|TRBJ2-7
ASSSLGAGKDEQY
>TRBV15|NA|TRBJ2-2
ATSRETRTGNTGELF
>TRBV2|NA|TRBJ1-3
ASSRVTRGSGNTIY
>TRBV11-2|NA|TRBJ1-2
ASSSRGYPGYT
>TRBV24-1|NA|TRBJ2-1
ATSDPVTYNEQF
>TRBV27|NA|TRBJ1-1
ASNTLQGPPNTEAF
>TRBV18|NA|TRBJ1-5
ASSPDLNQPQH
>TRBV6-5|NA|TRBJ1-4
ASWRGSNEKLF
>TRBV7-8|NA|TRBJ2-7
ASSLQGSPWEQY
>TRBV7-2|NA|TRBJ1-1
ASSLMPTSLRAF
>TRBV9|NA|TRBJ2-6
ASSVGGSGANVLT
>TRBV27|NA|TRBJ2-7
ASTKGPLAGVYEQY
>TRBV3-1/TRBV3-2|NA|TRBJ1-2
ASSHRTVDGYT
>TRBV18|NA|TRBJ2-1
ASSPHSGWPEQF
>TRBV19|NA|TRBJ1-5
ASGQGWQPQH